This passage covers 20 T cell receptor beta chains from one sample sequenced in a study of CD8+ T cells in alopecia areata. As the sequencing template, cDNA was produced by extracting RNA and reverse transcribing it. This table comes from immunoSEQ multiplex PCR, and its TCRdb copy is limited to in-frame clones, with some not included. The data hold under 150,000 clones, with 53% observed a single time. Sample treatment: oral pan-JAK inhibitor, 5-10 mg twice daily. The sample was CD4+ T cells sorted from blood, taken at week 4, from a patient treated with tofacitinib. The receptors come from a human donor with alopecia areata.

This clone came up many times. The V gene is TRBV11-1, the J gene TRBJ1-1; no reliable D call. The CDR3 covers 12 residues. Germline CDR1 SGHAT, CDR2 FQDESV (reference sequence). Trimming removed 2 bases from V and 3 bases from J, with 4 bases in between. CDR3 in DNA: TGTGCCAGCAGCTTAAAAGACACTGAAGCTTTCTTT. Translating it yields CASSLKDTEAFF.

The V call is TRBV15, the J call TRBJ1-1, with 8 nucleotides matching TRBD1. The V segment lost 2 bases and the J segment 7 bases; nucleotides outside the gene matches: 9. Germline V CDR1 and CDR2: LNHNV, YYDKDF (reference sequence). The CDR3 totals 15 residues. The CDR3 nucleotides read TGTGCCACCAGCAGATCCTCGACAGGGGTTCTTGAAGCTTTCTTT. It codes for CATSRSSTGVLEAFF.

In this sample, this clone turned up a few times. DNA for the CDR3: TGCGCCAGCAGCCAAGTTGGCGGTAACTATGGCTACACCTTC. This codes for CASSQVGGNYGYTF. This chain joins TRBV4-1 and TRBJ1-2; no clear D. This CDR3 is 14 amino acids long. Looked up from germline, CDR1 is MGHRA and CDR2 is YSYEKL. Trimming cost V 1 base and J 1 base, with 7 bases left between them.

This chain uses TRBV5-1 with TRBJ2-3; 8 nucleotides line up with TRBD1. Per germline, CDR1 SGHRS and CDR2 YFSETQ. The CDR3 runs to 17 residues. Losses at the gene ends were 4 bases for V and 3 bases for J; bases not matched to a gene: 13. Here the CDR3 DNA reads TGCGCCAGCAGCATCTCCACGACAGGGGATGTGACAGATACGCAGTATTTT. It encodes CASSISTTGDVTDTQYF.

This clone was detected a few times. The chain combines TRBV9 with TRBJ1-1; 10 nucleotides line up with TRBD1. CDR3 length: 14 residues. CDR1 is SGDLS, CDR2 YYNGEE, per germline. Trimming cost V 3 bases and J 10 bases; bases outside gene matches: 9. The CDR3 reads CASSARDRGRAAFF. The CDR3 bases are TGTGCCAGCAGCGCCAGAGACAGGGGGCGAGCAGCTTTCTTT.

CDR3 protein: CASSEYGTGFYEQYF. CDR3 DNA: TGTGCCAGCAGTGAATATGGGACAGGGTTTTACGAGCAGTACTTC. The V gene is TRBV25-1, the J gene TRBJ2-7; 9 bases match TRBD1. Germline loops: CDR1 MGHDK, CDR2 SYGVNS. V shed 0 bases, J shed 4 bases, and the junction held 4 bases outside the gene matches. This CDR3 is built from 15 residues.

V and J are TRBV6-6 and TRBJ2-5; no reliable D call. Between the trimmed V and J ends, which lost 6 bases and 4 bases, there was a span of 12 bases. CDR1 MNHNY and CDR2 SVGAGI come from the germline V gene (reference sequence). The CDR3 spans 13 residues. The CDR3 spells CASRGSSTETQYF. The CDR3, as DNA: TGTGCCAGCAGGGGGTCTAGTACAGAGACCCAGTACTTC.

This clone was seen only a few times. The rearrangement joins TRBV6-6 to TRBJ2-1, with D maybe TRBD1 (7 bases). V gave up 7 bases and J gave up 9 bases, with 19 bases separating them. The CDR3 covers 14 residues. Germline assignment: CDR1 MNHNY and CDR2 SVGAGI (reference sequence). CDR3 nucleotide sequence: TGTGCCAGCAACCGGGGGAACAGGGGTACTGAGCAGTTCTTC. It codes for CASNRGNRGTEQFF.

V and J are TRBV6-1 and TRBJ2-2, with TRBD2 as a possible D gene (5 bases). Germline lookup yields CDR1 MNHNS and CDR2 SASEGT. The germline V and J ends were trimmed by 5 bases and 0 bases, with 10 bases remaining between them. This CDR3 has 15 residues. The CDR3 DNA reads as TGTGCCAGCAGTAGGGAGTTCCCGAACACCGGGGAGCTGTTTTTT. Translating it yields CASSREFPNTGELFF.

The chain recombines TRBV13 with TRBJ1-1, with 8 bases identical to TRBD1. Losses at the gene ends were 5 bases for V and 3 bases for J; bases not matched to a gene: 8. Germline CDR1 PRHDT, CDR2 FYEKMQ (reference sequence). CDR3 size: 15 residues. The CDR3 protein is CASSISGGMDTEAFF. CDR3 in DNA: TGTGCCAGCAGCATCTCAGGGGGCATGGACACTGAAGCTTTCTTT.

V is TRBV25-1 and J is TRBJ2-7, with a tentative D call TRBD2 (6 bases). The CDR3 contains 13 residues. Germline CDR1 and CDR2: MGHDK and SYGVNS. Trimming removed 4 bases at V and 4 bases at J, with 11 bases between. The CDR3 sequence is CASSAVGGYEQYF. The CDR3 DNA reads TGTGCCAGCAGTGCCGTTGGAGGGTACGAGCAGTACTTC.

As for this clone: This CDR3 is also generated by other DNA sequences in the sample. The gene calls are TRBV2 and TRBJ2-3; 7 nucleotides match TRBD1. Germline V gives CDR1 SNHLY, CDR2 FYNNEI. This CDR3 comprises 14 residues. Losses at the gene ends were 6 bases for V and 0 bases for J; bases not matched to a gene: 3. In DNA form, the CDR3 reads TGTGCCAGCAGATACAGGGGAAGCACAGATACGCAGTATTTT. Translated, it gives CASRYRGSTDTQYF. Supplemented by reference TRBV2 and TRBJ2-3, the full variable domain reads EPEVTQTPSHQVTQMGQEVILRCVPISNHLYFYWYRQILGQKVEFLVSFYNNEISEKSEIFDDQFSVERPDGSNFTLKIRSTKLEDSAMYFCASRYRGSTDTQYFGPGTRLTVL.

V usage is TRBV30 and J usage is TRBJ1-1; D is undetermined. Trimming pared 2 bases from V and 8 bases from J, leaving 18 bases between. The length of the CDR3 is 14 residues. Germline V gene data show CDR1 as GTSNPN and CDR2 as SVGIG (reference sequence). The CDR3 coding sequence is TGTGCCTGGAGTAGACTGGCTGCGGGCACAGAAGCTTTCTTT. Its protein product is CAWSRLAAGTEAFF.

Points on this clone: The same CDR3 can be traced to other DNA sequences in this sample. This chain connects TRBV29-1 to TRBJ1-1; D ambiguous. Trimming shortened V by 6 bases and J by 0 bases, and 8 bases separated the two germline ends. The CDR3 is 12 residues long. Germline assignment: CDR1 SQVTM and CDR2 ANQGSEA. The CDR3 sequence: CSVGGMNTEAFF. The CDR3, as DNA: TGCAGCGTGGGAGGGATGAACACTGAAGCTTTCTTT.

The chain uses TRBV4-2 and TRBJ2-1, with 12 bases identical to TRBD2. Germline assignment: CDR1 LGHNA and CDR2 YNFKEQ. This CDR3 region has 15 residues. After removal of 1 base from V and 8 bases from J, the junction contained 3 bases not matched to a gene. The CDR3 protein is CASSQGLAGVYEQFF. The DNA for the CDR3 is TGTGCCAGCAGCCAAGGACTAGCGGGAGTCTATGAGCAGTTCTTC.

This chain uses TRBV30 with TRBJ1-2; no firm D call. This CDR3 region has 11 residues. The V and J ends lost 4 bases and 7 bases respectively, with 10 bases between them. The germline CDR1 and CDR2 sequences are GTSNPN and SVGIG (reference sequence). For the CDR3, the DNA is TGTGCCTGGAAGGTCGTCTCTGGCTACACCTTC. Encoded protein: CAWKVVSGYTF.

This clone came up a few times. The chain joins TRBV25-1 to TRBJ2-2; 9 bases are shared with TRBD1. Germline V gives CDR1 MGHDK, CDR2 SYGVNS. The CDR3 has 14 amino acids. Germline trimming cut 6 bases from V and 6 bases from J; bases unmatched to any gene: 5. The CDR3 spells CASRRDRDSGELFF. The CDR3 coding sequence is TGTGCCAGCAGAAGGGACAGGGACTCCGGGGAGCTGTTTTTT.

The rearrangement joins TRBV30 to TRBJ1-2, with D uncertain. V shed 3 bases and J shed 7 bases, with 18 bases lying between them. CDR3 length equals 14 residues. The germline CDR1 and CDR2 sequences are GTSNPN and SVGIG (reference sequence). CDR3 region: CAWSPARGFGGYTF. For the CDR3, the DNA is TGTGCCTGGAGCCCCGCGCGGGGATTCGGTGGCTACACCTTC.

This chain uses TRBV5-1 with TRBJ2-1, with 10 bases fitting TRBD1. Trimming took 4 bases from V and 10 from J; bases not matched to a gene: 5. This CDR3 contains 13 residues. Germline CDR1 SGHRS, CDR2 YFSETQ. The CDR3 DNA sequence: TGCGCCAGCAGCCCTGGACAGGGGGACGAGCAGTTCTTC. It is translated as CASSPGQGDEQFF. The whole variable domain, remainder taken from reference TRBV5-1 and TRBJ2-1, is KAGVTQTPRYLIKTRGQQVTLSCSPISGHRSVSWYQQTPGQGLQFLFEYFSETQRNKGNFPGRFSGRQFSNSRSEMNVSTLELGDSALYLCASSPGQGDEQFFGPGTRLTVL.

This clone occurred a few times. The V and J genes are TRBV25-1 and TRBJ2-7; D not resolved. The germline V gene has CDR1 MGHDK and CDR2 SYGVNS. Trimming stripped 3 bases from V and 3 bases from J, with 6 bases between. The CDR3 has 12 residues. The CDR3 nucleotides read TGTGCCAGCAGTGATGGGTTCTACGAGCAGTACTTC. Protein: CASSDGFYEQYF.